The 28 T cell receptor beta chains below come from one sample, sequenced in a study of blood T cells in healthy people across ages. A J-beta primer mix and a sample-barcoded 5' primer were used in a second PCR of about 6 to 12 cycles. TCRdb redid the calling of the 5' RACE reads with MiXCR, one entry per CDR3 protein. Here the sample spans about 1,400,000 distinct CDR3 sequences, approximately 59% being singletons. The sequenced sample was blood. These receptors all stem from a man younger than 30 in good health.

This chain links TRBV20-1 with TRBJ2-7; 7 nucleotides agree with TRBD2. The CDR3 sequence is 14 residues long. Germline V CDR1 and CDR2: DFQATT, SNEGSKA (reference sequence). V trimming: 3 bases; J trimming: 0 bases; junction bases outside the gene matches: 5. As DNA, the CDR3 is TGCAGTGCTAGCCAAGCGGGGTACTCCTACGAGCAGTACTTC. Translated: CSASQAGYSYEQYF.

The chain employs TRBV11-2 and TRBJ2-3, with D possibly matching TRBD1 (7 bases). Germline CDR1 SGHAT, CDR2 FQNNGV. The V end was cut by 6 bases, the J end by 0 bases, with 13 bases between. The CDR3 loop spans 15 amino acids. CDR3 coding DNA: TGTGCCAGCAGACGCGGGACAGCCAGCACAGATACGCAGTATTTT. Translating it yields CASRRGTASTDTQYF.

The sample holds a few counts of this clonotype. The genes are TRBV10-3 and TRBJ2-7; 8 nucleotides line up with TRBD1. This CDR3 contains 16 residues. Germline lookup yields CDR1 ENHRY and CDR2 SYGVKD. Trimming cost V 0 bases and J 4 bases; bases outside gene matches: 8. The CDR3 DNA reads TGTGCCATCAGTGAGTCTATTGAGACAGGGGAATACGAGCAGTACTTC. This translates into CAISESIETGEYEQYF.

The chain employs TRBV4-3 and TRBJ1-4, with D perhaps TRBD1 (6 bases). The germline gives CDR1 LGHNA, CDR2 YSLEER. The CDR3 contains 15 residues. V dropped 2 bases and J dropped 2 bases, with 9 bases sitting between them. The CDR3 is CASSQKQGTNEKLFF. As DNA, the CDR3 is TGCGCCAGCAGCCAAAAACAGGGCACTAATGAAAAACTGTTTTTT.

CDR3 amino acids: CASSQDPPRATGSPLHF. The CDR3 DNA reads TGCGCCAGCAGCCAAGACCCCCCCAGGGCTACCGGTTCACCCCTCCACTTT. The chain is built from TRBV4-3 and TRBJ1-6, with D perhaps matching TRBD1 (5 bases). V was cut by 0 bases and J by 9 bases, with 18 bases left in between. The CDR3 contains 17 residues. The germline gives CDR1 LGHNA, CDR2 YSLEER.

The sample holds one count of this clonotype. The chain joins TRBV29-1 to TRBJ2-7; 7 nucleotides align to TRBD1. The CDR3 is 11 residues long. CDR1 is SQVTM, CDR2 ANQGSEA, per germline. V shed 3 bases, J shed 9 bases, and the junction held 5 bases outside the gene matches. CDR3 loop: CSVDSPGGQYF. The CDR3 nucleotides read TGCAGCGTTGATAGCCCAGGGGGGCAGTACTTC.

The chain joins TRBV14 to TRBJ2-4; 10 bases align to TRBD2. The DNA end favors TRBJ2-5, so the J call may be wrong. This CDR3 has 16 amino acids. CDR1 is SGHDN and CDR2 is FVKESK in the germline V gene. The CDR3 loop is CASSQVVPLAGETQYF. CDR3 DNA sequence: TGTGCCAGCAGCCAAGTAGTTCCACTAGCGGGGGAGACCCAGTACTTC.

This chain uses TRBV28 with TRBJ1-2; D not certain. The CDR3 has 14 amino acids. Germline V gene sequence: CDR1 MDHEN, CDR2 SYDVKM. V shed 5 bases and J shed 6 bases, with 16 bases lying between them. The CDR3 here is CASSKAGLKNGYTF. CDR3 bases: TGTGCCAGCAGTAAGGCCGGGCTTAAGAATGGCTACACCTTC.

This clonotype turned up a few times. V and J are TRBV15 and TRBJ2-1, with no clear D. Trimming removed 0 bases from V and 9 bases from J, with 9 bases in between. The germline CDR1 and CDR2 sequences are LNHNV and YYDKDF (reference sequence). The CDR3 is 13 amino acids. This chain's CDR3 is CATSRERGIEQFF. In DNA form, the CDR3 reads TGTGCCACCAGCAGAGAACGAGGTATTGAGCAGTTCTTC.

The J gene is TRBJ2-4, the V gene TRBV27; D gene unclear. The CDR3 extends over 12 amino acids. V lost 7 bases and J lost 7, with 11 bases in between. Germline lookup yields CDR1 MNHEY and CDR2 SMNVEV (reference sequence). The DNA of the CDR3 is TGTGCCAGCATTGGTCAAGATAACATTCAGTACTTC. Its protein product is CASIGQDNIQYF.

In the case of this clonotype: Its ends do not fully match the called genes, so a read error is possible. This chain uses TRBV28 with TRBJ2-3; the D gene is possibly TRBD1 (6 bases). CDR1 MDHEN and CDR2 SYDVKM come from the germline V gene. The CDR3 is 16 amino acids. The CDR3 nucleotides read TGTGCCAGCAGCCCGAATAGGGGGAGTCTCACAGATACGAAGTATTTT. This gives the protein CASSPNRGSLTDTKYF.

This clonotype was found a few times. The gene calls are TRBV29-1 and TRBJ2-1; D may match TRBD1 or TRBD2 (5 bases each). In germline, CDR1 is SQVTM, CDR2 ANQGSEA. V was clipped by 6 bases and J by 0 bases, with 12 bases between them. The CDR3 extends over 14 amino acids. In DNA, the CDR3 is TGCAGCGTGGTTGAGGGGAGCTCCTACAATGAGCAGTTCTTC. Its protein is CSVVEGSSYNEQFF.

This rearrangement joins TRBV6-2 or TRBV6-3 to TRBJ1-1; perhaps TRBD1 as D (6 bases). The CDR3 covers 15 residues. V was clipped by 0 bases and J by 6 bases, with 14 bases between them. Germline V gene lookup returns CDR1 MNHEY and CDR2 SVGEGT. The CDR3 spells CASSYSGGHRSEAFF. CDR3 DNA: TGTGCCAGCAGTTACTCCGGGGGACACCGGTCTGAAGCTTTCTTT.

As for this clonotype: Given a much more abundant clone one base away, this may be a read error. V gene TRBV7-2 combines with J gene TRBJ1-1; D is unresolved. This CDR3 is built from 13 residues. The germline V gene has CDR1 SGHTA and CDR2 FQGNSA. Trimming left V 5 bases short and J 0 bases short, with 7 bases between. This chain's CDR3 is CASSVVMNTEAFF. As DNA, the CDR3 is TGTGCCAGCAGCGTAGTGATGAACACTGAAGCTTTCTTT.

This clonotype was detected only once. This chain connects TRBV7-6 to TRBJ2-3; D call uncertain. Germline V gene sequence: CDR1 SGHVS, CDR2 FNYEAQ. The V gene lost 5 bases and the J gene lost 3 bases, with 12 bases spanning the gap. The CDR3 loop spans 14 amino acids. CDR3 DNA: TGTGCCAGCAGCATACCCCTAGGGACAGATACGCAGTATTTT. Translation gives CASSIPLGTDTQYF.

This sequence joins TRBV20-1 and TRBJ2-7; 9 positions agree with TRBD2. Germline CDR1 DFQATT, CDR2 SNEGSKA (reference sequence). This CDR3 has 13 amino acids. Trimming removed 6 bases from V and 2 bases from J; junction bases left unmatched: 5. The CDR3 DNA sequence: TGCAGTGCACGGACTAGCGTACCCTACGAGCAGTACTTC. Its protein is CSARTSVPYEQYF.

The genes are TRBV5-6 and TRBJ2-1; no firm D call. CDR1 and CDR2 from the germline V gene are SGHDT and YYEEEE. V lost 2 bases to trimming and J lost 2 bases, with 11 bases between them. The CDR3 length is 15 residues. CDR3 bases: TGTGCCAGCAGCTTATCGAACAGCGCCTACAATGAGCAGTTCTTC. This encodes CASSLSNSAYNEQFF.

The table lists this clonotype with a few counts. This chain links TRBV20-1 with TRBJ1-2; D may be TRBD1 (5 bases). Germline lookup yields CDR1 DFQATT and CDR2 SNEGSKA (reference sequence). The CDR3 is 16 residues long. The V end lost 3 bases, the J end lost 3 bases, and 20 bases lay between the germline ends. In DNA, the CDR3 is TGCAGTGCTAGCAGCCCCCCGGGAGGGGAGGACTATGGCTACACCTTC. Translated, it gives CSASSPPGGEDYGYTF.

A word on this clonotype: The germline gene is not matched at one end of the junction; a read error may be the cause. The CDR3 loop reads CANSQPGLAGGEQYF. The CDR3 coding sequence is TGTGCCAACAGCCAGCCGGGACTAGCGGGAGGCGAGCAGTACTTC. The chain employs TRBV7-2 and TRBJ2-7, with 15 bases aligning to TRBD2. This CDR3 has 15 amino acids. Germline CDR1 reads SGHTA; CDR2 reads FQGNSA.

The chain joins TRBV12-3 or TRBV12-4 to TRBJ2-7; the D gene is possibly TRBD1 (5 bases). The CDR3 is 15 residues long. With 5 bases removed from V and 1 base from J, the gap between germline ends came to 15 bases. CDR3 amino acids: CASSPPDTFSYEQYF. CDR3 coding DNA: TGTGCCAGCAGTCCACCGGACACCTTTTCCTACGAGCAGTACTTC.

CDR3 sequence reads: CSVETEETQYF. CDR3 DNA sequence: TGCAGCGTTGAGACGGAAGAGACCCAGTACTTC. The chain has TRBV29-1 and TRBJ2-5, with unresolved D. V shed 3 bases and J shed 3 bases, with 5 bases lying between them. The germline V gene has CDR1 SQVTM and CDR2 ANQGSEA. The CDR3 has 11 residues.

The CDR3 coding sequence is TGTGCCAGCAGCCCTCGGAGGGAGAACACTGAAGCTTTCTTT. This gives the protein CASSPRRENTEAFF. V usage is TRBV9 and J usage is TRBJ1-1; D is ambiguous. The CDR3 is 14 residues long. Deletions cut 4 bases from V and 1 base from J, with 11 bases between. Germline values: CDR1 SGDLS, CDR2 YYNGEE. The full variable domain, its missing parts supplied by reference TRBV9 and TRBJ1-1, is DSGVTQTPKHLITATGQRVTLRCSPRSGDLSVYWYQQSLDQGLQFLIQYYNGEERAKGNILERFSAQQFPDLHSELNLSSLELGDSALYFCASSPRRENTEAFFGQGTRLTVV.

The rearrangement links TRBV7-6 to TRBJ2-5; TRBD2 aligns across 12 bases. Germline loops: CDR1 SGHVS, CDR2 FNYEAQ. This CDR3 has 15 residues. Germline trimming cut 4 bases from V and 11 bases from J; bases unmatched to any gene: 11. CDR3 region: CASSYRLAGDNEQYF. The CDR3 coding sequence is TGTGCCAGCAGCTACCGACTAGCGGGGGACAATGAGCAGTACTTC.

This CDR3 reads CASSLRAGRRGSIGYTF. CDR3 sequence (DNA): TGTGCCAGCAGTTTAAGGGCCGGCCGGAGGGGATCGATCGGCTACACCTTC. The chain employs TRBV12-3 or TRBV12-4 and TRBJ1-2, with D tentatively TRBD1 (5 bases). V was clipped by 2 bases and J by 8 bases, with 24 bases between them. The CDR3 contains 17 residues.

This rearrangement joins TRBV6-6 to TRBJ1-2, with a tentative D call TRBD1 (5 bases). Trimming shortened V by 5 bases and J by 4 bases, and 8 bases separated the two germline ends. CDR3 length equals 12 residues. The V gene's germline CDR1 is MNHNY and CDR2 SVGAGI (reference sequence). The CDR3 here is CASSAGAYGYTF. CDR3 nucleotide sequence: TGTGCCAGCAGTGCCGGGGCCTATGGCTACACCTTC.

This sequence joins TRBV5-1 and TRBJ2-1, with TRBD1 identical over 9 bases. The CDR3 has 15 amino acids. CDR1 is SGHRS and CDR2 is YFSETQ in the germline V gene. After removal of 3 bases from V and 5 bases from J, the junction contained 6 bases not matched to a gene. DNA of the CDR3: TGCGCCAGCAGCTCTGGGACAGGGCTAAACAATGAGCAGTTCTTC. It encodes CASSSGTGLNNEQFF.

The chain has TRBV25-1 and TRBJ2-4; 9 bases are shared with TRBD1. TRBJ2-7 explains the end of the DNA better; the J call may be wrong. The germline V gene has CDR1 MGHDK and CDR2 SYGVNS. The CDR3 consists of 19 residues. The CDR3 region is CASSESGGTGLGDTYEQYF. Here the CDR3 DNA reads TGTGCCAGCAGTGAATCAGGGGGGACAGGGTTAGGTGACACCTACGAGCAGTACTTC.

This clonotype was observed a single time. The chain recombines TRBV20-1 with TRBJ2-1, with a possible D match to TRBD1 (6 bases). Per germline, CDR1 DFQATT and CDR2 SNEGSKA (reference sequence). V was trimmed by 6 bases and J by 6 bases, leaving 21 bases between them. The CDR3 extends over 15 amino acids. The CDR3 coding sequence is TGCAGTGCCCCACAGGGCGGGCACTCGATCAATGAGCAGTTCTTC. This codes for CSAPQGGHSINEQFF.